This T cell receptor beta chain came from a study of cytomegalovirus exposure and HLA in healthy donors. Study results and limitations: In a later analysis, 17,000 or so TCR beta sequences were associated with HLA alleles at 0.05 false discovery rate.

The germline V gene has CDR1 SGDLS and CDR2 YYNGEE. V dropped 3 bases and J dropped 4; count of bases not matched to a gene: 4. CDR3 length: 14 residues. PCR was performed using 60 Vbeta and 13 Jbeta primers. Some clones are missing from TCRdb's copy, which holds only in-frame ones; the method was immunoSEQ multiplex PCR. The data show 150,000 to 200,000 clones, around four fifths seen once. This clone has a handful of counts. Antigen unknown. Sequenced: PBMCs. This sequence was found in a man in his fifties or sixties in good health and CMV-seropositive. The chain combines TRBV9 with TRBJ2-1, with TRBD2 identical over 7 bases. The CDR3 DNA reads as TGTGCCAGCAGCGACGGGGGGACTTACAATGAGCAGTTCTTC. Its translation: CASSDGGTYNEQFF.